This T cell receptor beta chain was sequenced for a study of blood T cell repertoires in COVID-19. Looking at the study overall: Sites in the United States, Italy and Spain provided acute and convalescent COVID-19 samples. From T cells, B-cell-depleted T cells, or PBMCs came the material, which was cDNA or gDNA.

Germline CDR1 SNHLY, CDR2 FYNNEI. J gave up 4 bases and V 8 bases, and 21 bases lay outside the gene matches. The CDR3 spans 19 residues. Authors' methods: The authors estimated nucleated cell counts from reference gene primer amplification. The data were produced by immunoSEQ multiplex PCR, yet TCRdb's version contains in-frame clones alone and is incomplete. V, J and clone size were drawn from that table, and D and trimming were deduced from the DNA. The sample has 35,000 to 40,000 clones; roughly 90% are singletons. Sequencing was done on a sample of peripheral blood. The clonotype originates from a man aged 60 to 75 with active COVID-19. This chain joins TRBV2 and TRBJ2-3; 10 bases are a match to TRBD2. The DNA of the CDR3 is TGTGCCAGCTCCTTAGCGGCAGCCCCGGGACTAGCGAGATCAGATACGCAGTATTTT. Protein product: CASSLAAAPGLARSDTQYF.